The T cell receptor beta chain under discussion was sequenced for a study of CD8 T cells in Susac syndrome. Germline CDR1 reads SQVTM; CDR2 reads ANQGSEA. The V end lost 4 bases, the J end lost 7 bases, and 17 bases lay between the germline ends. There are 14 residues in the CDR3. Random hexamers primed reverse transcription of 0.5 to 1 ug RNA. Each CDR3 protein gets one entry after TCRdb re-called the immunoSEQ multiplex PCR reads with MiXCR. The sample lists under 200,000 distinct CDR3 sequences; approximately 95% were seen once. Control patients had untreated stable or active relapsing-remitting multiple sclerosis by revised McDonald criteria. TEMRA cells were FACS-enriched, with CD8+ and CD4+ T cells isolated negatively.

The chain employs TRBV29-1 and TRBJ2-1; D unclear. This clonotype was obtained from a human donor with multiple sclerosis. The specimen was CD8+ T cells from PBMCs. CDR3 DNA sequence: TGCAGCGTTGTAGGTCACCGGAGTTCAAATGAGCAGTTCTTC. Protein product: CSVVGHRSSNEQFF.